One and the same sample provided the 18 T cell receptor beta chains below, sequenced in a study of T cells in Graves' hyperthyroidism and ophthalmopathy. Amplified TCR beta CDR3 regions derived from RNA transcripts. The HTBI primer set drove a first-round RT-PCR of the TCR CDR3. MiXCR, applied by TCRdb to the multiplex PCR reads, yields one record per CDR3 protein. The table records approximately 620,000 distinct CDR3 sequences, about a sixth of them present only once. The specimen sequenced was blood. The receptor source for this set is a woman in her thirties or forties with Graves' ophthalmopathy.

The V gene is TRBV6-1, the J gene TRBJ2-3, with 10 bases matching TRBD2. The germline CDR1 and CDR2 sequences are MNHNS and SASEGT. V dropped 4 bases and J dropped 1; count of bases not matched to a gene: 2. CDR3 length: 15 residues. The CDR3 sequence: CASSAGTSGTDTQYF. DNA for the CDR3: TGTGCCAGCAGTGCCGGGACTAGCGGCACAGATACGCAGTATTTT.

Many counts were recorded for this clonotype. The chain combines TRBV9 with TRBJ2-7, with TRBD2 as a possible D gene (6 bases). The length of the CDR3 is 13 residues. Germline V lookup: CDR1 SGDLS, CDR2 YYNGEE. The V end lost 3 bases, the J end lost 5 bases, and 12 bases lay between the germline ends. CDR3 in DNA: TGTGCCAGCAGCGACCTCCCGGGGGACGAGCAGTACTTC. Its protein is CASSDLPGDEQYF.

In this sample, this clonotype turned up many times. The chain employs TRBV28 and TRBJ2-1, with 9 bases lining up with TRBD2. The ends lost 7 bases at V and 9 bases at J; junction bases unmatched: 10. CDR1 and CDR2 from the germline V gene are MDHEN and SYDVKM. CDR3 length: 14 amino acids. This CDR3 is CASKAGGPSGEQFF. The CDR3 DNA reads as TGTGCCAGCAAGGCGGGAGGGCCATCCGGTGAGCAGTTCTTC.

This clonotype was seen at least ten times. This sequence joins TRBV28 and TRBJ2-1, with D unresolved. Deletions cut 2 bases from V and 3 bases from J, with 14 bases between. The CDR3 is 16 amino acids. The germline CDR1 and CDR2 sequences are MDHEN and SYDVKM. In DNA form, the CDR3 reads TGTGCCAGCAGTTTAGTGGCGGCAATTGACTACAATGAGCAGTTCTTC. It translates to CASSLVAAIDYNEQFF.

This clonotype occurred a few times. This sequence joins TRBV12-5 and TRBJ2-3, with D possibly matching TRBD2 (5 bases). CDR3 size: 17 residues. Germline loops: CDR1 LGHNT, CDR2 FRNRAP. V lost 0 bases and J lost 5, with 18 bases in between. CDR3 in DNA: TGTGCTAGTGGTTTGGTACTCCTACCCTTCGCGGGAGATACGCAGTATTTT. Its translation: CASGLVLLPFAGDTQYF.

The chain has TRBV27 and TRBJ2-1, with 9 nucleotides matching TRBD2. CDR3 length equals 17 residues. J gave up 5 bases and V 4 bases, and 12 bases lay outside the gene matches. CDR1 MNHEY and CDR2 SMNVEV come from the germline V gene (reference sequence). DNA of the CDR3: TGTGCCAGCAGTTCCCTCGTTCCTAGCGGGGCGAACAATGAGCAGTTCTTC. This gives the protein CASSSLVPSGANNEQFF.

Many counts were recorded for this clonotype. CDR3 region: CASRGQSSYNEQFF. The CDR3 coding sequence is TGTGCCAGCAGGGGACAGAGCTCCTACAATGAGCAGTTCTTC. V gene TRBV2 combines with J gene TRBJ2-1; 7 nucleotides match TRBD1. The ends lost 6 bases at V and 0 bases at J; junction bases unmatched: 2. Germline V gene lookup returns CDR1 SNHLY and CDR2 FYNNEI. The CDR3 extends over 14 amino acids. Using reference TRBV2 and TRBJ2-1 for the parts outside the CDR3, the full variable domain is EPEVTQTPSHQVTQMGQEVILRCVPISNHLYFYWYRQILGQKVEFLVSFYNNEISEKSEIFDDQFSVERPDGSNFTLKIRSTKLEDSAMYFCASRGQSSYNEQFFGPGTRLTVL.

Ten or more counts support this clonotype. The genes are TRBV18 and TRBJ1-1; D remains ambiguous. This CDR3 has 12 amino acids. With 3 bases removed from V and 6 bases from J, the gap between germline ends came to 8 bases. Germline V lookup: CDR1 KGHSH, CDR2 LQKENI. The CDR3 DNA follows: TGTGCCAGCTCACCCACAGAAGCTGAAGCTTTCTTT. Protein: CASSPTEAEAFF.

This clonotype was recorded at least ten times. This sequence joins TRBV30 and TRBJ1-1; D uncertain. CDR3 length: 13 amino acids. Looked up from germline, CDR1 is GTSNPN and CDR2 is SVGIG (reference sequence). V lost 2 bases, J lost 1 base, and 8 bases lay in between. The CDR3 DNA reads as TGTGCCTGGAGTCCAGTCCGGAACACTGAAGCTTTCTTT. Encoded protein: CAWSPVRNTEAFF.

CDR3 DNA sequence: TGTGCCAGTAGTATCGGGTCGGGGGCCCAGTACTTC. The encoded protein is CASSIGSGAQYF. The chain carries TRBV19 and TRBJ2-5, with a tentative D call TRBD2 (6 bases). CDR1 and CDR2 from the germline V gene are LNHDA and SQIVND (reference sequence). The CDR3 loop spans 12 amino acids. Trimming stripped 3 bases from V and 9 bases from J, with 11 bases between.

This clonotype was found many times. The rearrangement uses TRBV11-1 and TRBJ1-1; D unresolved. The CDR3 totals 13 residues. Germline V gene lookup returns CDR1 SGHAT and CDR2 FQDESV (reference sequence). Trimming removed 4 bases from V and 4 bases from J, with 10 bases in between. CDR3: CASSSTVGTEAFF. The CDR3 DNA reads TGTGCCAGCAGCTCAACAGTGGGCACTGAAGCTTTCTTT.

This clonotype came up many times. The CDR3 protein is CASSSLPGPQHF. The DNA for the CDR3 is TGTGCCAGCAGCTCTTTGCCGGGTCCCCAGCATTTT. The chain joins TRBV7-9 to TRBJ1-5, with D uncertain. CDR1 SEHNR and CDR2 FQNEAQ come from the germline V gene (reference sequence). Trimming removed 4 bases at V and 10 bases at J, with 11 bases between. The CDR3 runs to 12 residues.

The rearrangement uses TRBV11-2 and TRBJ2-7; 8 nucleotides agree with TRBD1. With V trimmed by 3 bases and J by 3 bases, 4 bases remained unmatched. In germline, CDR1 is SGHAT, CDR2 FQNNGV. This CDR3 has 14 amino acids. Here the CDR3 reads CASSLGQDIYEQYF. The DNA of the CDR3 is TGTGCCAGCAGCTTGGGACAGGATATCTACGAGCAGTACTTC.

The CDR3 nucleotides read TGTGCCAGCTCACCACAGGGGATGCATAATTCACCCCTCCACTTT. Its protein product is CASSPQGMHNSPLHF. The chain employs TRBV18 and TRBJ1-6, with D possibly matching TRBD1 (5 bases). This CDR3 region has 15 residues. Germline CDR1 KGHSH, CDR2 LQKENI. Deletions cut 1 base from V and 5 bases from J, with 9 bases between. Based on the CDR3 plus reference TRBV18 and TRBJ1-6, the full variable domain is NAGVMQNPRHLVRRRGQEARLRCSPMKGHSHVYWYRQLPEEGLKFMVYLQKENIIDESGMPKERFSAEFPKEGPSILRIQQVVRGDSAAYFCASSPQGMHNSPLHFGNGTRLTVT.

This clonotype has at least ten counts. The V call is TRBV11-2, the J call TRBJ2-5, with D possibly called TRBD1 or TRBD2 (5 bases each). CDR1 and CDR2 from the germline V gene are SGHAT and FQNNGV. This CDR3 region has 14 residues. V was trimmed by 1 base and J by 4 bases, leaving 10 bases between them. The CDR3 DNA reads TGTGCCAGCAGCTTAGGAGGGGCGGCAGAGACCCAGTACTTC. It encodes CASSLGGAAETQYF.

This clonotype was seen at least ten times. The CDR3 DNA reads as TGTGCCAGCAGTGGGGAGAAACTGTTTTTT. Translated, it gives CASSGEKLFF. The chain uses TRBV2 and TRBJ1-4; D unresolved. V was shortened by 4 bases and J by 11 bases, with 5 bases between the two germline ends. The V gene's germline CDR1 is SNHLY and CDR2 FYNNEI. The CDR3 is 10 amino acids.

This clonotype appeared many times. V is TRBV3-1 and J is TRBJ1-2; no clear D gene. The CDR3 is 14 residues long. V gave up 5 bases and J gave up 0 bases, with 10 bases separating them. Germline CDR1 is LGHDT and CDR2 is YNNKEL (reference sequence). CDR3 sequence reads: CASSYTASNYGYTF. In nucleotides, the CDR3 is TGTGCCAGCAGCTATACAGCCTCTAACTATGGCTACACCTTC.

The CDR3 spells CASSRGGAEAFF. The CDR3 DNA is TGCGCCAGCTCCAGAGGGGGGGCTGAAGCTTTCTTT. V and J are TRBV5-1 and TRBJ1-1, with D possibly matching TRBD1 (6 bases). The V and J ends lost 7 bases and 6 bases respectively, with 13 bases between them. CDR1 is SGHRS, CDR2 YFSETQ, per germline. This CDR3 has 12 residues.